The rows below give T cell receptor beta chains drawn from one sample of a study of beta chain features in type 1 diabetes. The assay was immunoSEQ multiplex PCR, and TCRdb's table has in-frame clones only and misses some. Here the sample spans about 930,000 clones, 15% to 20% being singletons. The sample was naive CD4+ T cells from blood. Receptor source: a woman aged 18-29 years in good health. Both conserved end residues are part of each CDR3. D genes are given only for firm matches. For some rows the clone size is stated as once, few or many, or as a class when expanded; others skip it.

TRBV5-1	TRBJ2-1	few	NA	TGCGCCAGCAGCTTGGCCGTGGGAAGCTCCTACAATGAGCAGTTCTTC	CASSLAVGSSYNEQFF
TRBV18	TRBJ1-5	few	NA	TGTGCCAGCTCACCGCACTCAGATCAGCCCCAGCATTTT	CASSPHSDQPQHF
TRBV7-2	TRBJ2-3	many	NA	TGTGCCAGCAGTCAGGGCACAGATACGCAGTATTTT	CASSQGTDTQYF
TRBV2	TRBJ2-2	few	NA	TGTGCCAGCAGTGAAGCGCTTCGAAACACCGGGGAGCTGTTTTTT	CASSEALRNTGELFF
TRBV9	TRBJ1-3	NA	NA	TGTGCCAGCAGCGTAGCTCTGGGCGGCTCTGGAAACACCATATATTTT	CASSVALGGSGNTIYF
TRBV11-2	TRBJ2-2	NA	TRBD1	TGTGCCAGCAGCTCCATACAGGGGCACACCGGGGAGCTGTTTTTT	CASSSIQGHTGELFF
TRBV11-1	TRBJ2-7	few	NA	TGTGCCAGCAGCTTATCTCTCACCCAGGTGGATCAGTACTTC	CASSLSLTQVDQYF
TRBV2	TRBJ2-1	few	NA	TGTGCCAGCAGCGAAGAGCGTGGCGAGCAGTTCTTC	CASSEERGEQFF
TRBV4-3	TRBJ2-7	few	NA	TGCGCCAGCAGCCAAGAAACGTTCGCGGACAGCTACGAGCAGTACTTC	CASSQETFADSYEQYF
TRBV29-1	TRBJ1-1	few	NA	TGCAGCGTTGTTGTGGGACTTGAAGCTTTCTTT	CSVVVGLEAFF
TRBV6-5	TRBJ2-3	NA	NA	TGTGCCAGCAGTTACTATGGGGATGGCACAGATACGCAGTATTTT	CASSYYGDGTDTQYF
TRBV15	TRBJ2-3	NA	TRBD2	TGTGCCACCAGCAAGCAGGGACTAGCGGGAATAGTAACAGATACGCAGTATTTT	CATSKQGLAGIVTDTQYF
TRBV5-4	TRBJ1-1	few	NA	TGTGCCAGCAGCTTGGGGACAGTGAACACTGAAGCTTTCTTT	CASSLGTVNTEAFF
TRBV19	TRBJ1-1	NA	NA	TGTGCCAGTAGTGTTGGGACCACTGAAGCTTTCTTT	CASSVGTTEAFF
TRBV2	TRBJ1-5	few	NA	TGTGCCAGCAGTGAGGAGTCGAGCAATCAGCCCCAGCATTTT	CASSEESSNQPQHF
TRBV18	TRBJ2-4	few	NA	TGTGCCAGCTCACCTCCCAAGAGTTTAGCCAAAAACATTCAGTACTTC	CASSPPKSLAKNIQYF
TRBV6-6	TRBJ2-3	few	NA	TGTGCTTATAGCGGCTCTAGCACAGATACGCAGTATTTT	CAYSGSSTDTQYF
TRBV19	TRBJ2-2	few	NA	TGTGCCAGTAGTATAGCTGGTCTGACCGGGGAGCTGTTTTTT	CASSIAGLTGELFF
TRBV20-1	TRBJ2-2	few	NA	TGCAGTGCAAGGGGCGCCGGGGAGCTGTTTTTT	CSARGAGELFF
TRBV25-1	TRBJ2-5	NA	NA	TGTGCCAGCAGTGAAGAACCGCAGGGTGAGGGGACCCAGTACTTC	CASSEEPQGEGTQYF
TRBV6-6	TRBJ2-5	NA	NA	TGTGCCAGCCGAAGGGATGGTAGCGAGACCCAGTACTTC	CASRRDGSETQYF
TRBV28	TRBJ1-5	NA	NA	TGTGCCAGCAGTCCTCCCGGGGGGGCCCCTCAGCCCCAGCATTTT	CASSPPGGAPQPQHF
TRBV7-3	TRBJ2-1	NA	TRBD2	TGTGCCAGCAGCTACACTAGCGGGAGTAATGAGCAGTTCTTC	CASSYTSGSNEQFF
TRBV12-5	TRBJ2-2	NA	TRBD2	TGTGCTAGTGGTTTCTGGTCTAGCGGGACCTTAGTTACCCCGGGGGAGCTGTTTTTT	CASGFWSSGTLVTPGELFF
TRBV28	TRBJ1-5	few	TRBD1	TGTGCCAGCAGTTCGGGGGGACAGGGTCATCAGCCCCAGCATTTT	CASSSGGQGHQPQHF
TRBV4-3	TRBJ2-7	NA	NA	TGCGCCAGCAGCCAAGATGTTACGAGATACGAGCAGTACTTC	CASSQDVTRYEQYF
TRBV7-3	TRBJ2-7	NA	NA	TGTGCCAGCAGCTTAGGTATAGGTGGGGGCTACGAGCAGTACTTC	CASSLGIGGGYEQYF
TRBV5-1	TRBJ2-1	few	NA	TGCGCCAGCAGCTTGGGACGCTTCTCCTACAATGAGCAGTTCTTC	CASSLGRFSYNEQFF
TRBV19	TRBJ1-2	NA	NA	TGTGCCAGTAGCCGACAGGAGTACTATGGCTACACCTTC	CASSRQEYYGYTF
TRBV6-1	TRBJ2-7	NA	TRBD2	TGTGCCAGCAGGGGAGGGACTAGCGGGCGCGACGAGCAGTACTTC	CASRGGTSGRDEQYF
TRBV7-9	TRBJ1-3	NA	NA	TGTGCCAGCAGCCACAGGGATGGAAACACCATATATTTT	CASSHRDGNTIYF
TRBV18	TRBJ2-7	NA	TRBD1	TGTGCCAGCTCGCCGGGGACAGGGATGGACGAGCAGTACTTC	CASSPGTGMDEQYF
TRBV7-9	TRBJ2-2	NA	NA	TGTGCCAGCAAGGGCCTCGCGAACACCGGGGAGCTGTTTTTT	CASKGLANTGELFF
TRBV4-2	TRBJ2-7	NA	TRBD2	TGTGCCGTTCGGGTGGGGGCTAGCGGGAGTCCCGACTACGAGCAGTACTTC	CAVRVGASGSPDYEQYF
TRBV6-1	TRBJ1-1	NA	NA	TGTGCCAGCAGTGAAGCGCAAACACCGGGGAACACTGAAGCTTTCTTT	CASSEAQTPGNTEAFF
TRBV28	TRBJ2-2	few	TRBD2	TGTGCCAGCAGAACGCTTTGGTCGGGAGGGCCCTGGGAGCTGTTTTTT	CASRTLWSGGPWELFF
TRBV18	TRBJ2-1	NA	TRBD2	TGTGCCAGCTCACGACTAGCGGGATTATACAATGAGCAGTTCTTC	CASSRLAGLYNEQFF
TRBV5-4	TRBJ2-2	few	TRBD2	TGTGCCAGCAGCTTGTCTAGGACTAGCATCGGGGAGCTGTTTTTT	CASSLSRTSIGELFF
TRBV11-1	TRBJ2-7	NA	NA	TGTGCCAGCAGCTCGTTACGGGGGTCTTACGAGCAGTACTTC	CASSSLRGSYEQYF
TRBV4-3	TRBJ2-3	NA	TRBD1	TGCGCCAGCAGCCAAGATCGAGGGGGCAGGGGGCGTCGCGATACGCAGTATTTT	CASSQDRGGRGRRDTQYF
TRBV7-9	TRBJ1-5	few	NA	TGTGCCAGCAGCTTCGGAGGGGCTGGAGGCAATCAGCCCCAGCATTTT	CASSFGGAGGNQPQHF
TRBV7-9	TRBJ2-4	NA	TRBD1	TGTGCCACCGGGGACAGTCTCAACATTCAGTACTTC	CATGDSLNIQYF
TRBV27	TRBJ1-2	NA	NA	TGTGCCAGCAGACCCACAGGGCACGGCTATGGCTACACCTTC	CASRPTGHGYGYTF
TRBV9	TRBJ2-3	NA	NA	TGTGCCAGCAGAAGGGGGGGCACAGATACGCAGTATTTT	CASRRGGTDTQYF
TRBV6-5	TRBJ2-5	few	TRBD1	TGTGCCAGCAGAGGTCGACAGGGGCATTGGGAGACCCAGTACTTC	CASRGRQGHWETQYF
TRBV2	TRBJ2-7	few	NA	TGTGCCAGCAGGGCCCCAGCGAACTACGAGCAGTACTTC	CASRAPANYEQYF
TRBV7-9	TRBJ1-5	NA	NA	TGTGCCAGCAGCTTAGGTACAGGGTCCCCTAATCAGCCCCAGCATTTT	CASSLGTGSPNQPQHF
TRBV28	TRBJ2-5	NA	NA	TGTGCCAGCAGTTTATCAGGGGTAGAGACCCAGTACTTC	CASSLSGVETQYF
TRBV28	TRBJ2-7	few	NA	TGTGCCAGCAGTTTAATGCAGGAACCCTACGAGCAGTACTTC	CASSLMQEPYEQYF